This TCR beta chain is from a study of shared clonotypes between healthy human individuals. Deep-level assay runs were performed. TCRdb's table, derived via immunoSEQ multiplex PCR, lists solely in-frame clones and lacks some. Of hundreds of thousands of clones detected, approximately 90% appear once; the ten largest clones hold approximately 24%. CD8 cells regarded as naive lacked CD45RO, were positively chosen for CCR7, and omitted terminally differentiated effector memory CD45RA+ cells. The donor population consisted of healthy HIV-negative adults with no recent acute infections or vaccinations. With 5 bases removed from V and 7 bases from J, the gap between germline ends came to 9 bases. Germline V gives CDR1 SQVTM, CDR2 ANQGSEA. This CDR3 has 11 amino acids. Broader study findings: Lower generation probabilities were found for non-shared clonotypes than for those shared by all four donors.

This clone was observed once. Antigen specificity is unknown. Sequencing was performed on naive CD8+ T cells sorted from blood. This chain uses TRBV29-1 with TRBJ1-5; D remains ambiguous. This TCR was recovered from a man aged 25 to 40 in good health. CDR3 DNA sequence: TGCAGCGTTCTAGAGGGACAGCCCCAGCATTTT. It encodes CSVLEGQPQHF.